This T cell receptor beta chain emerged from a study of shared clonotypes between healthy human individuals (dated by TCRdb to the early 2020s). General notes on the study: The cohort included three men and a couple of women between 18 and 49 years of age. For each donor, CD4 naive and CD4 memory were each run on three plates, CD8 naive on two plates, and CD8 memory on one plate. Blood TCR repertoires of roughly five healthy adults were deeply sequenced to estimate repertoire size and the extent of clonotype sharing between individuals. Different laboratories and diverse techniques were used to prepare libraries and sequence TCR repertoires, to increase sequencing depth and limit assay-specific biases. Per donor, leukapheresis produced somewhere between about 0.85 and 9.5 billion PBMCs.

TCR CDR3 regions were amplified from genomic DNA by multiplex PCR using the deep immunoSEQ assay. Genomic DNA extracted from each cell subset was distributed evenly over all wells of several immunoSEQ 96-well plates, and each plate served as one replicate. Each replicate PCR for sorted subsets received 150 to 250 ng genomic DNA, equal to roughly 30,000 T cell genomes. The purified libraries were quantified using a Qubit 3.0 fluorometer, sized with a Bioanalyzer 2100, and then quantified again using the KAPA Library Quantification kit. Each immunoSEQ 96-well plate was sequenced on its own single-read 150-cycle Illumina NextSeq 550 flow cell. Per the original workflow: Because the immunoSEQ output held only junctional sequences and lacked quality scores, the filtering could not match the filtering applied to full-length reads. Sequences were annotated with PyIR, a Python wrapper for IgBLAST v1.9, using IMGT germline references to assign V/J genes and CDR3. Reads were filtered out if the reads had weak V/J assignments (E-value above 1e-6), no CDR3, stop codons, out-of-frame junctions, or ambiguous translated residues. V3J clonotypes were defined as sequences sharing an identical inferred V gene, J gene, and CDR3 amino acid sequence. Percentage overlap between repertoires was computed as shared unique clonotypes divided by the size of the smaller repertoire. Three approaches were used to assess repertoire richness: RTK rarefaction, the Chao1 estimator, and Recon v2.1 estimates of unobserved clonotypes. Generation probabilities were computed with OLGA for all TCRbeta clonotypes obtained by the gDNA method from several donors. In TCRdb, the immuneACCESS table is reduced to in-frame sequences with V and J assigned. These tables do not hold every clone; where another copy was compared, an unresolved V gene accounts for under half, and the others remain unexplained. V and J calls and clone size are as listed in that table; D and trimming were resolved from the DNA. For this sample the table gives 2.5 million or so clones, of which 85% to 95% were detected only once. Roughly 0.15% of the sample is in the top ten clones.

The germline V gene yields MGHRA for CDR1 and YSYEKL for CDR2. Between the V and J ends, shortened by 4 bases and 4 bases respectively, the junction contains 23 bases. The CDR3 contains 17 residues, cysteine and phenylalanine counted. Only CDR3 DNA remains: 51 bases, in frame from the first base. Donors were healthy HIV-negative adults with no recently reported acute infections or vaccinations. Every donor was a Caucasian adult residing in Nashville, Tennessee, USA. Magnetic negative selection was used to enrich CD4+ T cells, after which naive cells were positively selected on CD45RA and the negative fraction became the memory subset. Blood was collected by leukapheresis, and PBMCs were isolated by Ficoll-Histopaque density gradient centrifugation and then cryopreserved in liquid nitrogen vapor phase. Purity and quantity of every magnetically sorted T cell population were checked by analytical flow cytometry. Each sorted fraction had its genomic DNA isolated and then quantified by UV absorbance on a Nanodrop 2000c.

Regarding this clone: Its antigen is currently not known. No clone much larger than this one lies a single base away; base qualities are absent.

The full study reports these points: Even with the large sequencing depth, rarefaction of the sorted-subset datasets indicated that sequencing was incomplete. Because the study included only a small number of donors, the genetic and exposure-history diversity represented was limited. Estimated clonotype richness was generally larger for naive than for memory subsets. Pairwise subsampling led to the expectation that sequencing depth would affect the degree of clonotype sharing among donors. Only blood was sampled, and tissue TCR repertoires likely differ from those in blood. Higher generation probabilities were observed for clonotypes shared by all four sorted-subset donors than for non-shared clonotypes. About 5% of naive CD4, 3.5% of naive CD8, 2.3% of memory CD4, and about 0.4% of memory CD8 clonotypes were shared across several donors.

The receptor was isolated from a young man in good health. Material for sequencing was naive CD4+ T cells sorted from blood. The meaning of the sample's cell subset or site label: CD45RA+ positively selected. The V and J segments used are TRBV4-1 and TRBJ2-7; a weak D assignment points to TRBD2 (6 bases agree). The sequence in DNA is TGCGCCAGCAGCCCCATCCCGTGGGGGGTGGGTCCTTACGAGCAGTACTTC. This is translated as CASSPIPWGVGPYEQYF.